This entry features one T cell receptor (beta chain) sequence. Antigen: not known. This sample is part of a study of T cell responses to AZD1222 COVID-19 vaccine. Study observations and caveats: At baseline, seropositivity was found in only 5 to 7 AZD1222 recipients.

V lost 4 bases, J lost 3 bases, and 13 bases stayed unmatched. In germline, CDR1 is SGHDT, CDR2 YYEEEE. This CDR3 comprises 17 residues. Profiling relied on immunoSEQ multiplex PCR, and the TCRdb table lists in-frame clones only, not all of them. The data show 100,000 to 150,000 clones, 80% to 90% seen once. The specimen comprised peripheral blood, sampled on day 0 of AZD1222 vaccination. This receptor was obtained from an adult in good health. The rearrangement links TRBV5-6 to TRBJ1-1; 9 bases line up with TRBD1. In DNA form, the CDR3 reads TGTGCCAGCAGCCCATTGGGGACAGGGCTTTCGTACACTGAAGCTTTCTTT. It encodes CASSPLGTGLSYTEAFF.